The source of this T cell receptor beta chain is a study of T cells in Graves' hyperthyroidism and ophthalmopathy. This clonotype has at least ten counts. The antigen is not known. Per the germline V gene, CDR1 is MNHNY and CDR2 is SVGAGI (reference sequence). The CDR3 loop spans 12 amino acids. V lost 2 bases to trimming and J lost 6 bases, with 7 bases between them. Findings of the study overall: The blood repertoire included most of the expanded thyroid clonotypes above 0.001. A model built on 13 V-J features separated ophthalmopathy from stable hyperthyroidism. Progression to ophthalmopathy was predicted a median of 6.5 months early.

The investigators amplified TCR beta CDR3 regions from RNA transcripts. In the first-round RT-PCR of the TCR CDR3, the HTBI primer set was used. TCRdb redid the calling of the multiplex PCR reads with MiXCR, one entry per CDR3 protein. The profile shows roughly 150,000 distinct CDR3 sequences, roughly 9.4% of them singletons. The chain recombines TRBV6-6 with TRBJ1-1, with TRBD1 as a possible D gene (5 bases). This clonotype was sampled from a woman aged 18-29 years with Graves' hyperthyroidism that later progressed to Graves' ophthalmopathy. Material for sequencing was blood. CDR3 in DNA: TGTGCCAGCAGTTACGGGGGGGCTGAAGCTTTCTTT. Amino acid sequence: CASSYGGAEAFF.